These T cell receptor beta chains were read from a single sample in a study of chemoradiotherapy in HPV16-positive cancers. Sequencing used immunoSEQ multiplex PCR; TCRdb keeps in-frame clones, though not all of them. The sample contains around 12,000 clones, around 66% of which appear only once. Sampling was done from a patient who underwent chemoradiotherapy. Every receptor here comes from a human donor with HPV-associated anogenital cancer. The CDR3 runs from the conserved cysteine through the conserved F or W. A D gene is named only where the DNA matches it firmly. Clone size is given for some rows only: seen once, a few or many times, or a class if the clone is expanded.

V gene	D gene	J gene	clone size	CDR3 length	CDR3 protein	CDR3 DNA
TRBV5-1	.	TRBJ1-1	.	16	CASSPPQGTENTEAFF	TGCGCCAGCAGCCCGCCACAGGGAACGGAGAACACTGAAGCTTTCTTT
TRBV25-1	.	TRBJ2-2	once	15	CASSPGQRFTGELFF	TGTGCCAGCAGTCCGGGACAACGCTTCACCGGGGAGCTGTTTTTT
TRBV7-9	.	TRBJ1-1	.	13	CASSLYRNTEAFF	TGTGCCAGCAGCTTATATCGGAACACTGAAGCTTTCTTT
TRBV15	.	TRBJ2-7	.	15	CATSLGKGRSYEQYF	TGTGCCACCAGCCTCGGTAAGGGGAGGTCCTACGAGCAGTACTTC
TRBV7-2	.	TRBJ1-2	.	16	CASSLARAGTIYGYTF	TGTGCCAGCAGCTTAGCGAGGGCAGGCACCATCTATGGCTACACCTTC
TRBV18	.	TRBJ2-7	.	12	CASSPGTYEQYF	TGTGCCAGCTCACCGGGGACCTACGAGCAGTACTTC
TRBV2	.	TRBJ2-5	medium-sized	10	CASREETQYF	TGTGCCAGCAGAGAAGAGACCCAGTACTTC
TRBV5-1	.	TRBJ2-6	few	15	CASSLGAGGANVLTF	TGCGCCAGCAGCTTGGGAGCAGGTGGGGCCAACGTCCTGACTTTC
TRBV27	TRBD2	TRBJ2-3	large	14	CATAQRGITDTQYF	TGTGCCACCGCGCAGCGGGGGATCACAGATACGCAGTATTTT
TRBV27	.	TRBJ2-7	.	16	CASSLTGGVSAYEQYF	TGTGCCAGCAGTTTAACAGGTGGGGTTAGTGCCTACGAGCAGTACTTC
TRBV28	TRBD1	TRBJ2-5	.	14	CASRTGQGEETQYF	TGTGCCAGCCGCACGGGACAGGGCGAGGAGACCCAGTACTTC